This T cell receptor beta chain appears in the sequencing data of a study of blood T cell repertoires in COVID-19. Per the germline V gene, CDR1 is LNHDA and CDR2 is SQIVND (reference sequence). The CDR3 sequence is 18 residues long. V shed 1 base, J shed 2 bases, and the junction held 9 bases outside the gene matches. Repertoires were generated with immunoSEQ multiplex PCR, while TCRdb's copy carries only in-frame clones and drops some. The sample lists about 140,000 clones, 90% occurring once. The sequenced material came from peripheral blood. The chain joins TRBV19 to TRBJ1-5; the match to TRBD1 covers 9 bases. The source of this sequence is a woman older than 75 with acute or convalescent COVID-19. As DNA, the CDR3 is TGTGCCAGTAGTATAGGGGGACAGGGCGATAACGGCAATCAGCCCCAGCATTTT. It is translated as CASSIGGQGDNGNQPQHF.